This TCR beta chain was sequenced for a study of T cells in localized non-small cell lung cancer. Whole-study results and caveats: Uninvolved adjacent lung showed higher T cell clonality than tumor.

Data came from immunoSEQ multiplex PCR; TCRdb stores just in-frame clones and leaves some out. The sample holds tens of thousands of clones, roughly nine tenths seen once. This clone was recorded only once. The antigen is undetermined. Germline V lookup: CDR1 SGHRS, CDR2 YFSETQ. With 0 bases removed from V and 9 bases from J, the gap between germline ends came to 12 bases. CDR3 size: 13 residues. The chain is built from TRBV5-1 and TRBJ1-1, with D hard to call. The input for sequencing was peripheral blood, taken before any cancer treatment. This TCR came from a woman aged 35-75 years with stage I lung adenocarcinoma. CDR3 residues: CASSLDPRSQAFF. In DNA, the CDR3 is TGCGCCAGCAGCTTGGATCCAAGAAGTCAAGCTTTCTTT.